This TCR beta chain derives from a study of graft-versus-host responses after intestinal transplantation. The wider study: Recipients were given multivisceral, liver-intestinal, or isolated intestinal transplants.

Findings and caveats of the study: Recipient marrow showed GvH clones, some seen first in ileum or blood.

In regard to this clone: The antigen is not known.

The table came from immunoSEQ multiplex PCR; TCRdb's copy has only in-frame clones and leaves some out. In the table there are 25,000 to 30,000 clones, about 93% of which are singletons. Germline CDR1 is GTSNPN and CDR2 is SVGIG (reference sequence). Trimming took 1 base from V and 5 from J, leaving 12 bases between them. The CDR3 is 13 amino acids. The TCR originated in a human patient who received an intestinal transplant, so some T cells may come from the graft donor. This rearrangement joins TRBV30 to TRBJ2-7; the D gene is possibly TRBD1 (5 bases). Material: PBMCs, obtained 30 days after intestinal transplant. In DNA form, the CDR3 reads TGTGCCTGGAGTGACGGAATACAGGACGAGCAGTACTTC. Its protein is CAWSDGIQDEQYF.